These 20 T cell receptor delta chains were sequenced from one sample in a study of gamma delta lymphoproliferative disorders and STAT genes. TCRdb processed the multiplex PCR reads again with the CATT caller. In the table there are a few thousand delta-chain clones, approximately 1% of which are singletons. PBMCs from patients and controls supplied the genomic DNA for sequencing. Sequences were obtained from blood. The receptors originated from a human donor in good health.

This clone was seen a few times. TCRdb's listed protein matches a much larger clone and diverges from this DNA's translation at residue 12, likely through a read error; the protein shown comes from the DNA. The chain employs TRDV2 and TRDJ3, with 7 nucleotides matching TRDD3. The germline V gene has CDR1 GEAIGNYY and CDR2 EKD. The CDR3 sequence is 18 residues long. The ends lost 1 base at V and 8 bases at J; junction bases unmatched: 13. Here the CDR3 reads CACDTEWGKTGNTRQMFF. CDR3 nucleotides: TGTGCCTGTGACACGGAGTGGGGGAAGACGGGGAACACCCGACAGATGTTTTTC.

About this clone: This likely traces to a read error, being one base from a far larger clone. This sample includes further DNA sequences coding for the same CDR3. The genes are TRDV2 and TRDJ1, with 7 bases matching TRDD3. The germline V gene encodes CDR1 GEAIGNYY and CDR2 EKD. The CDR3 length is 16 residues. J gave up 0 bases and V 7 bases, and 13 bases lay outside the gene matches. DNA of the CDR3: TGTGCCTGCGAAGAGCTGGGGGTCCAGTACACCGATAAACTCATCTTT. Its protein is CACEELGVQYTDKLIF.

A few counts support this clone. This is likely an artifact of a read error, given a far larger clone one base away. Other DNA sequences in this sample translate to the same CDR3. The chain combines TRDV2 with TRDJ1; tentative D call: TRDD3 (6 bases). This CDR3 is 18 amino acids long. Germline CDR1 GEAIGNYY, CDR2 EKD. Here the CDR3 DNA reads TGTGCTTGTGACCCGCTGGGGATTCGACGGAAGTACACCGATAAACTCATCTTT. Translation gives CACDPLGIRRKYTDKLIF.

Notes on this clone: It differs at one base from a far larger clone, so likely a read error. Other DNA sequences in the same sample also yield this CDR3. This chain links TRDV1 with TRDJ1; D possibly corresponds to TRDD3 (7 bases). The CDR3 runs to 16 residues. Between the trimmed V and J ends, which lost 4 bases and 6 bases, there was a span of 21 bases. Per germline, CDR1 TSWWSYY and CDR2 QGS. The CDR3 region is CALGGPLLPGGHKLIF. CDR3 coding DNA: TGTGCTCTTGGGGGCCCCCTTCTTCCTGGGGGGCATAAACTCATCTTT.

As concerns this clone: This probably arose from a read error, given a far larger clone one base away. The chain uses TRDV1 and TRDJ1; D might be TRDD2 (5 bases). The ends were cut back, 0 bases at V and 4 bases at J, with 30 bases in the middle. Germline V gene lookup returns CDR1 TSWWSYY and CDR2 QGS. The length of the CDR3 is 21 residues. CDR3 DNA: TGTGCTCTTGGGGAACTATTCCCTTTTCCTCTACCCTGGAGGATGTACGATAAACTCATCTTT. This sequence encodes CALGELFPFPLPWRMYDKLIF.

This clone was observed a handful of times. This may come from a read error, since a much larger clone is one base off. The V gene is TRDV2, the J gene TRDJ1; a weak D match, TRDD3 (5 bases). Germline V gives CDR1 GEAIGNYY, CDR2 EKD. CDR3 length: 14 residues. The CDR3 reads CACDTLRGLDKPIF. The CDR3 DNA follows: TGTGCCTGTGACACGCTCCGGGGGCTCGATAAACCCATCTTT.

On this clone: TCRdb's listed protein matches a much larger clone and diverges from this DNA's translation at residue 4, likely through a read error; the protein shown comes from the DNA. V and J are TRDV2 and TRDJ1; 11 bases are a match to TRDD3. The CDR3 runs 17 residues. Looked up from germline, CDR1 is GEAIGNYY and CDR2 is EKD. The CDR3 protein is CACNTLGDTGGADKLIF. In DNA form, the CDR3 reads TGTGCCTGTAACACCCTGGGGGATACCGGGGGAGCCGATAAACTCATCTTT.

The sample holds a few counts of this clone. A far larger clone is one nucleotide away, so this likely arose from a read error. It is unclear where the CDR3 begins or ends on the DNA, so no DNA is shown, and the CDR3 is as TCRdb lists it. The rearrangement uses TRAV29/DV5 and TRDJ3; TRDD3 is taken as the D call from the table, unchecked against the DNA. With termini counted, the CDR3 has 21 amino acids. Germline CDR1 NSMFDY, CDR2 ISSIKDK. CDR3 in amino acids: CSVLLCSNGGGSSWDTRQMFF.

In the case of this clone: A far larger clone lies a single base away; this is likely a read error. The sample carries other DNA sequences with the same CDR3. This chain links TRDV1 with TRDJ1, with 9 bases identical to TRDD2. Germline values: CDR1 TSWWSYY, CDR2 QGS. This CDR3 is built from 20 residues. CDR3 residues: CALGELLPTYWGLYTDKLIF. The CDR3 coding sequence is TGTGCTCTTGGGGAACTCCTTCCTACGTACTGGGGATTGTACACCGACAAACTCATCTTT.

This clone was seen only a few times. The protein that TCRdb holds for this DNA derives from a much larger clone and differs from the translated DNA at residue 13, which likely indicates a read error; the protein shown here is translated from the DNA. The chain links TRDV2 to TRDJ1, with D uncertain. The CDR3 contains 15 residues. Germline loops: CDR1 GEAIGNYY, CDR2 EKD. CDR3 sequence: CACDTVGRNTDKFIF. DNA of the CDR3: TGTGCCTGTGACACCGTCGGGAGGAACACCGATAAATTCATCTTT.

This clone is large in the sample. Other DNA sequences from this sample encode an identical CDR3 as well. The chain recombines TRAV23/DV6 with TRDJ1, with 10 nucleotides matching TRDD3. The length of the CDR3 is 17 residues. CDR1 and CDR2 from the germline V gene are NTAFDY and IRPDVSE (reference sequence). The V and J ends lost 0 bases and 6 bases, in that order; junction bases with no gene match: 14. The CDR3 sequence: CAASMWVGGYYRHKLIF. As DNA, the CDR3 is TGTGCAGCAAGCATGTGGGTTGGGGGATACTATCGCCATAAACTCATCTTT. The full variable domain, with the rest looked up from reference TRAV23/DV6 and TRDJ1, is QQQVKQSPQSLIVQKGGISIINCAYENTAFDYFPWYQQFPGKGPALLIAIRPDVSEKKEGRFTISFNKSAKQFSLHIMDSQPGDSATYFCAASMWVGGYYRHKLIFGKGTRVTVEP.

On this clone itself: A far larger clone is just one base off, so this is likely a read error. The same CDR3 is also encoded by other DNA sequences in this sample. V is TRDV2 and J is TRDJ1; 10 bases align to TRDD3. From germline, CDR1 is GEAIGNYY and CDR2 EKD. The CDR3 has 20 residues. The CDR3 DNA reads as TGTGCCTGTGACACCGTTACCCTGGGGACGGGAATGGGGGATACCGATAAACTCATTTTT. It encodes CACDTVTLGTGMGDTDKLIF.

With respect to this clone: TCRdb has a much larger clone's protein, which differs at residue 13 from the translation of this DNA, likely because of a read error; what is shown is the protein translated from the DNA. The chain employs TRDV2 and TRDJ1, with 10 bases fitting TRDD3. The germline V gene encodes CDR1 GEAIGNYY and CDR2 EKD. V lost 0 bases, J lost 1 base, and 13 bases stayed unmatched. CDR3 length: 19 residues. CDR3 DNA: TGTGCCTGTGACACCATTTCTACTGGGGGATCCTCGTGCACCGATAAACTCATCTTT. Its translation: CACDTISTGGSSCTDKLIF.

Comments on this clone: This likely stems from a read error, as it lies one base from a far larger clone. Other DNA sequences within the sample encode an identical CDR3. This chain's CDR3 is CACDTVAGGSVVSDKLIF. The CDR3 region has the DNA TGTGCCTGTGACACCGTGGCCGGGGGATCTGTTGTATCCGATAAACTCATCTTT. The chain recombines TRDV2 with TRDJ1, with 7 positions matching TRDD3. After removal of 0 bases from V and 3 bases from J, the junction contained 15 bases not matched to a gene. CDR1 and CDR2 (germline): GEAIGNYY, EKD. The CDR3 is made up of 18 amino acids.

In this sample, this clone turned up many times. It differs at one base from a far larger clone, so likely a read error. The V gene is TRAV29/DV5, the J gene TRDJ1, with TRDD3 matching 9 bases. V was pared by 0 bases and J by 0 bases, with 12 bases of the junction left unmatched. Germline-derived CDR1 and CDR2 are NSMFDY and ISSIKDK. The CDR3 is made up of 18 amino acids. CDR3 nucleotides: TGTGCAGCAAGCGCAACCCCCGCACTGGGGGAAAACACCGATAAACTCATCTTT. This translates into CAASATPALGENTDKLIF.

To note about this clone: TCRdb's protein, taken from a much larger clone, differs from this DNA's translation at residue 8, likely owing to a read error; the protein displayed comes from the DNA. The rearrangement joins TRDV1 to TRDJ1; 7 positions agree with TRDD3. The CDR3 spans 21 residues. The germline V gene has CDR1 TSWWSYY and CDR2 QGS. Unmatched junction bases numbered 25, after V lost 4 bases and J lost 2 bases. The CDR3 sequence is CALGGAFIQSPPGWGTDKLIF. The CDR3 DNA reads TGTGCTCTTGGGGGGGCCTTCATACAAAGCCCTCCCGGCTGGGGGACCGATAAACTCATCTTT.

This clone was detected a few times. A far larger clone is only one base removed, so a read error is likely. Other DNA sequences from this sample encode an identical CDR3 as well. The rearrangement uses TRDV2 and TRDJ1, with 7 nucleotides matching TRDD3. CDR1 and CDR2 (germline): GEAIGNYY, EKD. The CDR3 is 14 amino acids. The CDR3 protein is CACEFLGVTDKLIF. The CDR3, as DNA: TGTGCCTGTGAATTTCTGGGGGTTACCGACAAACTCATCTTT.

To note about this clone: This sequence is one base from a far larger clone and is likely a read error. The sample has other DNA sequences that encode this CDR3 too. This rearrangement joins TRDV2 to TRDJ1; 13 positions agree with TRDD3. The germline gives CDR1 GEAIGNYY, CDR2 EKD. The CDR3 sequence is 18 residues long. The V and J ends lost 4 bases and 2 bases, in that order; junction bases with no gene match: 12. CDR3 DNA sequence: TGTGCCTGTGATTCCGTACTGGGGGATACGCGCCATACCGATAAACTCATCTTT. It translates to CACDSVLGDTRHTDKLIF.

With respect to this clone: One base separates it from a far larger clone, so it is likely a read error. Distinct nucleotide sequences in the sample also encode this CDR3. The chain has TRDV3 and TRDJ1, with 11 positions matching TRDD3. The CDR3 has 20 amino acids. CDR1 is TVYSNPD and CDR2 is GDNSRS in the germline V gene (reference sequence). The CDR3 DNA follows: TGTGCCTCTCAGTGGAGCTTTGGGGGCGCTGGGGGATACTACACCGATAAACTCATCTTC. Amino acids: CASQWSFGGAGGYYTDKLIF.

A single count supports this clone. It differs at one base from a far larger clone, so likely a read error. This chain links TRDV1 with TRDJ1; 11 bases are a match to TRDD3. TCRdb offers no J gene call, so here the DNA was matched to germline to obtain one. From germline, CDR1 is TSWWSYY and CDR2 QGS. This CDR3 comprises 25 residues. In DNA form, the CDR3 reads TGTGCTCTTAGGGAACTAGTTCCTACGACTGGCTTTACTGGGGGATATCCCTTACACCGTGATAAACTCATCTTT. Translated: CALRELVPTTGFTGGYPLHRDKLIF.